The rows below give T cell receptor beta chains drawn from one sample of a study of blood T cell repertoires in COVID-19. Profiling relied on immunoSEQ multiplex PCR, and the TCRdb table lists in-frame clones only, not all of them. The sample yields tens of thousands of clones, more than 65% seen once. The sample was peripheral blood. These receptors were taken from a man in his 60s with acute or convalescent COVID-19. Each CDR3 is given with its conserved first and last residue. A D gene is named only where the DNA matches it firmly. The listing skips clone size in some rows; elsewhere it reads once, few, many or a size class.

NA TRBD1 TRBJ2-1 TRBV5-5 CASSGPPRQGYNEQFF TGTGCCAGCAGCGGACCCCCGCGACAGGGGTACAATGAGCAGTTCTTC
NA NA TRBJ1-2 TRBV29-1 CSVGGAGRDGYTF TGCAGCGTTGGTGGCGCAGGGAGGGATGGCTACACCTTC
NA NA TRBJ1-4 TRBV5-6 CASSFSPESRGGEKLFF TGTGCCAGCAGCTTTTCGCCGGAATCACGGGGAGGTGAAAAACTGTTTTTT
NA TRBD1 TRBJ1-6 TRBV19 CASTPRTGSVNNSPLHF TGTGCCAGTACTCCGAGGACAGGGTCTGTAAATAATTCACCCCTCCACTTT
NA NA TRBJ1-3 TRBV19 CASSIDSSSGNTIYF TGTGCCAGTAGTATCGACAGTTCGTCTGGAAACACCATATATTTT
NA TRBD1 TRBJ1-3 TRBV29-1 CSVEWDRENTIYF TGCAGCGTTGAATGGGACAGGGAAAACACCATATATTTT
NA NA TRBJ2-1 TRBV27 CASSDTGNYNEQFF TGTGCCAGCAGTGATACGGGGAATTACAATGAGCAGTTCTTC
NA TRBD1 TRBJ1-1 TRBV29-1 CSVYDRGADTEAFF TGCAGCGTTTACGACAGGGGCGCGGACACTGAAGCTTTCTTT
NA TRBD1 TRBJ1-2 TRBV5-1 CASSDRDREGYTF TGCGCCAGCAGCGATAGGGACAGGGAAGGCTACACCTTC
NA NA TRBJ2-7 TRBV4-1 CASSILLTGSYEQYF TGCGCCAGCAGCATATTGTTGACGGGGTCCTACGAGCAGTACTTC
few NA TRBJ1-2 TRBV10-3 CAISDRGDDGYTF TGTGCCATCAGTGATCGGGGGGATGACGGCTACACCTTC
NA NA TRBJ1-1 TRBV5-6 CASSPGRSHTEAFF TGTGCCAGCAGCCCCGGGAGGTCGCACACTGAAGCTTTCTTT
NA NA TRBJ2-1 TRBV27 CASSLSFSGNEQFF TGTGCCAGCAGTTTATCGTTTAGCGGTAATGAGCAGTTCTTC
NA NA TRBJ1-2 TRBV6-1 CASSEVPFVQGNYGYTF TGTGCCAGCAGTGAAGTTCCTTTCGTGCAGGGAAACTATGGCTACACCTTC
few NA TRBJ1-5 TRBV25-1 CASSRGWQPQHF TGTGCCAGCAGCAGGGGATGGCAGCCCCAGCATTTT
NA NA TRBJ1-3 TRBV6-6 CASSPFATQHSSGNTIYF TGTGCCAGCAGTCCCTTCGCTACGCAGCACAGCTCTGGAAACACCATATATTTT
NA NA TRBJ1-1 TRBV6-2/TRBV6-3 CASSYQGLPNTEAFF TGTGCCAGCAGTTACCAGGGGCTGCCGAACACTGAAGCTTTCTTT
NA TRBD1 TRBJ1-2 TRBV7-9 CASSLEAGGSYGYTF TGTGCCAGCAGCTTAGAGGCAGGGGGCAGCTATGGCTACACCTTC
NA NA TRBJ1-1 TRBV6-5 CASTHGEKSFF TGTGCCAGCACCCACGGGGAGAAGAGCTTCTTT
NA TRBD1 TRBJ2-2 TRBV19 CASSIDRATGELFF TGTGCCAGTAGTATCGACAGGGCAACCGGGGAGCTGTTTTTT
NA NA TRBJ1-2 TRBV28 CASTPPAGENGYGYTF TGTGCCAGCACCCCCCCGGCAGGGGAGAATGGCTATGGCTACACCTTC
NA NA TRBJ2-5 TRBV30 CAARPEVGETQYF TGTGCCGCAAGACCGGAGGTCGGCGAGACCCAGTACTTC
once NA TRBJ1-3 TRBV5-5 CASSLQAGSSGNTIYF TGTGCCAGCAGCTTGCAAGCCGGGAGCTCTGGAAACACCATATATTTT
NA NA TRBJ1-2 TRBV9 CASSAEDSLTYGYTF TGTGCCAGCAGCGCCGAGGACAGCCTGACCTATGGCTACACCTTC
NA TRBD1 TRBJ1-4 TRBV6-5 CASSYTGGTNEKLFF TGTGCCAGCAGTTACACAGGGGGCACTAATGAAAAACTGTTTTTT
NA NA TRBJ2-7 TRBV7-9 CASSLRDQGPSYEQYF TGTGCCAGCAGCTTACGCGATCAGGGTCCCTCCTACGAGCAGTACTTC
NA NA TRBJ2-1 TRBV9 CASSVDASRALNEQFF TGTGCCAGCAGCGTAGATGCATCCAGGGCCCTCAATGAGCAGTTCTTC
few TRBD1 TRBJ1-5 TRBV5-1 CASSFTGGDQPQHF TGCGCCAGCAGCTTCACAGGGGGAGATCAGCCCCAGCATTTT
NA TRBD1 TRBJ1-1 TRBV30 CAWGQGSVIRTEAFF TGTGCCTGGGGACAGGGGAGTGTGATAAGAACTGAAGCTTTCTTT
NA NA TRBJ1-1 TRBV5-1 CASSFNRDEAFF TGCGCCAGCAGCTTTAACAGGGATGAAGCTTTCTTT
NA TRBD2 TRBJ2-3 TRBV11-3 CASSSRRAGGRDTQYF TGTGCCAGCAGCTCGAGGAGAGCGGGGGGGCGCGATACGCAGTATTTT
NA NA TRBJ1-5 TRBV30 CAWARDSHNQPQHF TGTGCCTGGGCCCGGGACTCCCACAATCAGCCCCAGCATTTT
NA TRBD1 TRBJ1-2 TRBV2 CASSEAGDRAYGYTF TGTGCCAGCAGTGAAGCGGGGGACAGAGCTTATGGCTACACCTTC
NA TRBD1 TRBJ1-2 TRBV6-5 CASSYGLTGNYGYTF TGTGCCAGCAGTTACGGGTTGACAGGGAACTATGGCTACACCTTC
NA TRBD1 TRBJ1-1 TRBV25-1 CASRDRVNTEAFF TGTGCCAGCAGAGACAGGGTGAACACTGAAGCTTTCTTT
NA NA TRBJ1-2 TRBV5-6 CASSEGTVVGYTF TGTGCCAGCAGCGAAGGGACTGTAGTTGGCTACACCTTC
once TRBD2 TRBJ2-3 TRBV9 CASSPHLAGSTDTQYF TGTGCCAGCAGCCCTCACCTAGCGGGAAGCACAGATACGCAGTATTTT
NA NA TRBJ1-4 TRBV10-3 CATKIQGSDEKLFF TGTGCCACCAAAATACAGGGATCCGATGAAAAACTGTTTTTT
NA NA TRBJ1-1 TRBV29-1 CSVEGRAYTEAFF TGCAGCGTTGAAGGGAGGGCGTACACTGAAGCTTTCTTT
NA NA TRBJ2-1 TRBV24-1 CATSDRRLGNEQFF TGTGCCACCAGTGATCGTCGACTGGGCAATGAGCAGTTCTTC
once TRBD1 TRBJ1-2 TRBV2 CASTGANYGYTF TGTGCCAGTACAGGGGCTAACTATGGCTACACCTTC